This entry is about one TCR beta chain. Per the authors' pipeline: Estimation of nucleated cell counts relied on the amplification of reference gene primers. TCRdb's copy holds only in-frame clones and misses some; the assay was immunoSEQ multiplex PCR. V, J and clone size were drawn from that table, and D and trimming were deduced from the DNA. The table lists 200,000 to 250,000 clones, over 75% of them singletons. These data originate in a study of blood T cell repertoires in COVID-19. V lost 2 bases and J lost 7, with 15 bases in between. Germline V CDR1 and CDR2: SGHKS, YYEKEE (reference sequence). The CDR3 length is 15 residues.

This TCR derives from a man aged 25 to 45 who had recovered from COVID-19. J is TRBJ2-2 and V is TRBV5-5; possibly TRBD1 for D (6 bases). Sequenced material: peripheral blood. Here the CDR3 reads CASSLQGPSGGELFF. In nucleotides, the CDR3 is TGTGCCAGCAGCTTACAGGGACCGAGCGGCGGGGAGCTGTTTTTT.